This T cell receptor (beta chain) was captured in a study of cytomegalovirus exposure and HLA in healthy donors. Germline V gene data show CDR1 as SNHLY and CDR2 as FYNNEI. The CDR3 totals 14 residues. V lost 6 bases to trimming and J lost 4 bases; unmatched junction nucleotides: 3. This PCR relied on a set of 60 Vbeta primers and 13 Jbeta primers. The data were produced by immunoSEQ multiplex PCR, yet TCRdb's version contains in-frame clones alone and is incomplete. The profile covers over 90,000 clones, with around 60% appearing a single time and roughly 3.5% taken by the ten largest. The chain employs TRBV2 and TRBJ2-2, with 9 bases aligning to TRBD2. The sample taken for sequencing was PBMCs. The receptor was derived from a woman aged 45-65 years in good health and CMV-seronegative. CDR3 amino acids: CASRLAGITGELFF. The CDR3 region has the DNA TGTGCCAGCAGGCTAGCGGGGATCACCGGGGAGCTGTTTTTT. The whole variable domain, filled in from reference TRBV2 and TRBJ2-2, reads EPEVTQTPSHQVTQMGQEVILRCVPISNHLYFYWYRQILGQKVEFLVSFYNNEISEKSEIFDDQFSVERPDGSNFTLKIRSTKLEDSAMYFCASRLAGITGELFFGEGSRLTVL.